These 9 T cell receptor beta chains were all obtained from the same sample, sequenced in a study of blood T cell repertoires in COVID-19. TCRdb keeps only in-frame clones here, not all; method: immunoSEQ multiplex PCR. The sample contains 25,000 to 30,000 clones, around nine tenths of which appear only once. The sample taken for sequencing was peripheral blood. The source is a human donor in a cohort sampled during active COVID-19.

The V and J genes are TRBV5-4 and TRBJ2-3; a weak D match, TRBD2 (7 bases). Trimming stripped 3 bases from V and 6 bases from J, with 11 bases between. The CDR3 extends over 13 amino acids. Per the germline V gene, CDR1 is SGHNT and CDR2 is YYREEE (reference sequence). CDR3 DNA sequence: TGTGCCAGCAGCTGGGAGGGGGGTGATACGCAGTATTTT. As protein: CASSWEGGDTQYF.

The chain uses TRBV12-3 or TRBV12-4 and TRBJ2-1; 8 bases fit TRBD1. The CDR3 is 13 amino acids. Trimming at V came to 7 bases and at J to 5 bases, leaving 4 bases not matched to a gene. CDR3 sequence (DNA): TGTGCCAGCAACCCCAGGGGGCACAATGAGCAGTTCTTC. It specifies CASNPRGHNEQFF.

The CDR3 here is CASSFLGPDTEAFF. In DNA, the CDR3 is TGTGCCAGCAGCTTTTTGGGGCCTGACACTGAAGCTTTCTTT. The chain has TRBV5-6 and TRBJ1-1; maybe TRBD1 (5 bases). Germline CDR1 SGHDT, CDR2 YYEEEE. CDR3 length: 14 amino acids. V was cut by 2 bases and J by 3 bases, with 11 bases left in between. Looking up the rest from reference TRBV5-6 and TRBJ1-1 gives the full variable domain: DAGVTQSPTHLIKTRGQQVTLRCSPKSGHDTVSWYQQALGQGPQFIFQYYEEEERQRGNFPDRFSGHQFPNYSSELNVNALLLGDSALYLCASSFLGPDTEAFFGQGTRLTVV.

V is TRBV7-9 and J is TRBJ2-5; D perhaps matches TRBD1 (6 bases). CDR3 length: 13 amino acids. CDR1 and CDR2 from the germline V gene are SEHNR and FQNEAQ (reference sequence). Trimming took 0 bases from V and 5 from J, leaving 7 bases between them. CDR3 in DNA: TGTGCCAGCAGCTTAGCGGGGGCTGAGACCCAGTACTTC. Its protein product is CASSLAGAETQYF.

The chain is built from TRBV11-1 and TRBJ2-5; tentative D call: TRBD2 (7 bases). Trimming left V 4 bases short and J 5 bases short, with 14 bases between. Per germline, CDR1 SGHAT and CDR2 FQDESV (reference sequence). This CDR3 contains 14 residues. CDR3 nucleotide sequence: TGTGCCAGCAGCTACGGGGGGCCCGGGGAGACCCAGTACTTC. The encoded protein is CASSYGGPGETQYF.

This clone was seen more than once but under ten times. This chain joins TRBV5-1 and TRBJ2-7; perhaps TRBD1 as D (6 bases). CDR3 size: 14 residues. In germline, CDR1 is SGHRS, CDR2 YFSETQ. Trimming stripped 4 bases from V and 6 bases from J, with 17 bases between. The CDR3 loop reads CASSRQVEGGEQYF. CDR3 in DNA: TGCGCCAGCAGCAGACAGGTAGAAGGGGGCGAGCAGTACTTC.

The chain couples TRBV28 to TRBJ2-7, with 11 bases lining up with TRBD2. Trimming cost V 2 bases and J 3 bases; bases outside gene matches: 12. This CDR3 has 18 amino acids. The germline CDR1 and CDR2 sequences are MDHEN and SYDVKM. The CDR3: CASSLGGIGTSGFYEQYF. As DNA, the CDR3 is TGTGCCAGCAGTTTAGGAGGGATAGGGACTAGCGGTTTCTACGAGCAGTACTTC. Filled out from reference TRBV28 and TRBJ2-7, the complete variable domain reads DVKVTQSSRYLVKRTGEKVFLECVQDMDHENMFWYRQDPGLGLRLIYFSYDVKMKEKGDIPEGYSVSREKKERFSLILESASTNQTSMYLCASSLGGIGTSGFYEQYFGPGTRLTVT.

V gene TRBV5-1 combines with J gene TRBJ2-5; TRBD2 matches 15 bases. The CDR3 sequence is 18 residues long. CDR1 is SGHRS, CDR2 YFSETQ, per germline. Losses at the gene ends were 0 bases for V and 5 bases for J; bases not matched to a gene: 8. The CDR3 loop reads CASSLGRTSGRARETQYF. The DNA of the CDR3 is TGCGCCAGCAGCTTGGGGAGGACTAGCGGGAGGGCCCGGGAGACCCAGTACTTC.

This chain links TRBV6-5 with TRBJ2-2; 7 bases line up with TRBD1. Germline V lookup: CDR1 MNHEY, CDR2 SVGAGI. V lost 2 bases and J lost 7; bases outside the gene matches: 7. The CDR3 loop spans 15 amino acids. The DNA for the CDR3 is TGTGCCAGCAGTTACCAGACAGGGTTGAGCGGGGAGCTGTTTTTT. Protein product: CASSYQTGLSGELFF.